The sequence of this TCR beta chain was determined in a study of response to subunit inactivated influenza vaccine. Whole-study findings and limits: Every seasonal influenza vaccination brings in few new T cells, the authors suggested.

The CDR3 loop spans 17 amino acids. Germline V lookup: CDR1 SGHRS, CDR2 YFSETQ. V was clipped by 1 base and J by 3 bases, with 19 bases between them. With regard to this clonotype: Its antigen is not identified.

One entry per CDR3 protein, called by TCRdb with MiXCR from the RT-PCR reads. The sample consists of some 850,000 distinct CDR3 sequences, about 18% of them appearing once. This clonotype originated in a man in his forties or fifties who received an inactivated influenza vaccine. Sample: PBMCs from blood, taken about 5 days after vaccination. This chain connects TRBV5-1 to TRBJ1-2; D perhaps matches TRBD1 (6 bases). Here the CDR3 DNA reads TGCGCCAGCAGCTTGACCTCAGGGGCTCCTTATGACTATGGCTACACCTTC. Its protein is CASSLTSGAPYDYGYTF.